This T cell receptor (beta chain) was identified in a study of T-cell memory formation after mild COVID-19. As concerns this clonotype: What it binds is not known.

Overall study findings and caveats: Clones contracting day 15 to 85 were balanced CD4/CD8; later expanders leaned CD4+.

MiXCR, run by TCRdb on the 5' RACE reads, gives a single entry per CDR3 protein. The sample carries some 160,000 distinct CDR3 sequences, 10% to 15% recorded once. Sequencing input: PBMCs or a T cell subset sorted from them (not recorded which). This TCR derives from a man aged 18-30 years who had mild COVID-19 (a few samples of this study predate the infection). Cell type and time point are not known.

This chain's CDR3 is CSVQFQGFRTEAFF. In nucleotides, the CDR3 is TGCAGCGTTCAGTTCCAGGGATTTCGAACTGAAGCTTTCTTT. V is TRBV29-1 and J is TRBJ1-1; D might be TRBD1 (5 bases). From germline, CDR1 is SQVTM and CDR2 ANQGSEA. The CDR3 is made up of 14 amino acids. Trimming removed 5 bases from V and 5 bases from J, with 18 bases in between.